A single sample is the source of the 2 T cell receptor beta chains below, sequenced in a study of blood T cell repertoires in COVID-19. Here immunoSEQ multiplex PCR was the method, and the copy in TCRdb shows in-frame clones only, minus some. The sample holds tens of thousands of clones, about 88% seen once. Source material: peripheral blood. The origin of the receptors is a man in his 60s with active COVID-19.

The chain carries TRBV2 and TRBJ1-1; no reliable D call. This CDR3 region has 17 residues. From germline, CDR1 is SNHLY and CDR2 FYNNEI. Trimming shortened V by 4 bases and J by 0 bases, and 18 bases separated the two germline ends. The DNA for the CDR3 is TGTGCCAGCAGTGTAAGGTGGGCAGGAAGAATGAACACTGAAGCTTTCTTT. Translating it yields CASSVRWAGRMNTEAFF.

The V and J genes are TRBV28 and TRBJ1-5; the match to TRBD1 covers 8 bases. Germline CDR1 MDHEN, CDR2 SYDVKM. The CDR3 loop spans 14 amino acids. With V trimmed by 7 bases and J by 5 bases, 7 bases remained unmatched. The CDR3 spells CASIPGQAYQPQHF. The CDR3 DNA is TGTGCCAGCATCCCGGGACAGGCTTATCAGCCCCAGCATTTT.